This paragraph covers one TCR beta chain sequence. The data derive from a study of blood T cell repertoires in COVID-19. The CDR3 has 14 residues. The V gene lost 7 bases and the J gene lost 0 bases, with 12 bases spanning the gap. Germline CDR1 and CDR2: SEHNR and FQNEAQ (reference sequence). The table came from immunoSEQ multiplex PCR; TCRdb's copy has only in-frame clones and leaves some out. The data show roughly 70,000 clones, over 80% seen once. The sequencing input was peripheral blood. This receptor was obtained from a man between 45 and 60 years old with active COVID-19. The V and J genes are TRBV7-9 and TRBJ1-1; tentatively, D is TRBD1 (6 bases). CDR3 sequence reads: CASTIQGMNTEAFF. The DNA for the CDR3 is TGTGCCAGCACGATACAGGGAATGAACACTGAAGCTTTCTTT.